The 16 T cell receptor beta chains in this list originate from one sample, sequenced in a study of T-cell memory formation after mild COVID-19. Each CDR3 protein gets one entry after TCRdb re-called the 5' RACE reads with MiXCR. Of about 500,000 distinct CDR3 sequences listed, roughly 22% are singletons. Specimen: PBMCs or a T cell subset sorted from them (not recorded which). All receptors derive from an adult woman who had mild COVID-19 (a few samples of this study predate the infection). Cell type and time point are not known.

The gene calls are TRBV3-1 and TRBJ1-3; no clear D gene. The germline gives CDR1 LGHDT, CDR2 YNNKEL (reference sequence). The V gene lost 8 bases and the J gene lost 5 bases, with 13 bases spanning the gap. The CDR3 runs 13 residues. The CDR3 loop reads CASGYQERNTIYF. The CDR3 coding sequence is TGTGCCAGCGGATACCAGGAAAGAAACACCATATATTTT.

This clonotype came up a few times. The J gene is TRBJ2-7, the V gene TRBV20-1, with 8 bases fitting TRBD1. Germline loops: CDR1 DFQATT, CDR2 SNEGSKA (reference sequence). Germline trimming cut 3 bases from V and 8 bases from J; bases unmatched to any gene: 3. This CDR3 has 11 amino acids. CDR3 coding DNA: TGCAGTGCTAGTGGACAGGGACAGCAGTACTTC. Amino acids: CSASGQGQQYF.

In this sample, this clonotype turned up a few times. At one end the junction does not follow the germline gene, possibly because of a read error. The rearrangement links TRBV19 to TRBJ2-1, with D possibly called TRBD1 or TRBD2 (5 bases each). Germline values: CDR1 LNHDA, CDR2 SQIVND (reference sequence). The CDR3 length is 11 residues. Here the CDR3 reads CASSDGRAEVF. In nucleotides, the CDR3 is TGTGCCAGTAGTGATGGCAGGGCGGAGGTCTTC.

For the CDR3, the DNA is TGTGCCAGGATTTTAAACCGGGGAAATTCACCCCTCCACTTT. Amino acid sequence: CARILNRGNSPLHF. The chain uses TRBV27 and TRBJ1-6, with D unresolved. The CDR3 loop spans 14 amino acids. Germline V CDR1 and CDR2: MNHEY, SMNVEV (reference sequence). The ends were cut back, 9 bases at V and 7 bases at J, with 16 bases in the middle.

This rearrangement joins TRBV7-2 to TRBJ2-1; 12 bases are shared with TRBD1. CDR1 and CDR2 from the germline V gene are SGHTA and FQGNSA. There are 15 residues in the CDR3. J gave up 7 bases and V 3 bases, and 4 bases lay outside the gene matches. The CDR3 spells CASSFLGQGANEQFF. The CDR3 DNA reads TGTGCCAGCAGCTTTCTGGGACAGGGGGCGAATGAGCAGTTCTTC.

The DNA of the CDR3 is TGTGCCAGCAGCCCAAGGTGGGGCAACACTGAAGCTTTCTTT. The encoded protein is CASSPRWGNTEAFF. The chain employs TRBV5-5 and TRBJ1-1; D possibly corresponds to TRBD1 (5 bases). The germline V gene has CDR1 SGHKS and CDR2 YYEKEE (reference sequence). The V gene lost 4 bases and the J gene lost 2 bases, with 12 bases spanning the gap. The CDR3 runs 14 residues.

V is TRBV11-2 and J is TRBJ2-7; no firm D call. Germline V CDR1 and CDR2: SGHAT, FQNNGV. The CDR3 spans 13 residues. V was trimmed by 5 bases and J by 6 bases, leaving 14 bases between them. The CDR3 DNA sequence: TGTGCCAGCAGCCAAGACGTGGTAGGCGAGCAGTACTTC. Its translation: CASSQDVVGEQYF.

The chain couples TRBV7-9 to TRBJ2-2; D is possibly TRBD1 (5 bases). This CDR3 has 12 residues. Germline lookup yields CDR1 SEHNR and CDR2 FQNEAQ (reference sequence). V was cut by 6 bases and J by 6 bases, with 8 bases left in between. CDR3 loop: CASSEGAGELFF. Here the CDR3 DNA reads TGTGCCAGCAGTGAAGGGGCCGGGGAGCTGTTTTTT.

The chain carries TRBV21-1 and TRBJ2-7; the D call of TRBD1 is as the table states it, not checked on the DNA. TRBV21-1 is reported as a pseudogene. This CDR3 region has 14 residues. The CDR3, as DNA: TGTGCCAGCAGTGGGGGGACAGGGGTCCACGAGCAGTACTTC. It is translated as CASSGGTGVHEQYF.

This clonotype was seen only a few times. The chain has TRBV30 and TRBJ2-7; tentative D call: TRBD1 (6 bases). V gave up 4 bases and J gave up 3 bases, with 10 bases separating them. The CDR3 contains 12 residues. CDR1 is GTSNPN, CDR2 SVGIG, per germline (reference sequence). The CDR3 DNA sequence: TGTGCCTGGACTACACAGGGCTACGAGCAGTACTTC. Its protein product is CAWTTQGYEQYF.

This clonotype was detected only a few times. The V and J genes are TRBV29-1 and TRBJ2-1; D is uncertain. Trimming shortened V by 3 bases and J by 13 bases, and 13 bases separated the two germline ends. The germline V gene encodes CDR1 SQVTM and CDR2 ANQGSEA. The CDR3 is made up of 11 amino acids. The CDR3 DNA is TGCAGCGTTGAGGCCGAGCTAGTTCAGTTCTTC. Translating gives CSVEAELVQFF.

This clonotype has a count of ten or more. V and J are TRBV5-1 and TRBJ2-7; 8 bases line up with TRBD2. The germline CDR1 and CDR2 sequences are SGHRS and YFSETQ. The CDR3 sequence is 16 residues long. V shed 0 bases, J shed 3 bases, and the junction held 8 bases outside the gene matches. This chain's CDR3 is CASSLASSGGNYEQYF. DNA for the CDR3: TGCGCCAGCAGCTTGGCCTCCAGCGGGGGCAACTACGAGCAGTACTTC.

The chain has TRBV29-1 and TRBJ2-7; 8 nucleotides match TRBD2. Germline loops: CDR1 SQVTM, CDR2 ANQGSEA. The CDR3 has 13 residues. J was trimmed by 3 bases and V by 6 bases; bases with no gene match: 7. The CDR3 protein is CSVPGLAGYEQYF. DNA for the CDR3: TGCAGCGTCCCCGGACTAGCCGGCTACGAGCAGTACTTC.

This clonotype turned up a few times. J is TRBJ2-7 and V is TRBV20-1; D might be TRBD2 (5 bases). This CDR3 region has 17 residues. The V and J ends lost 3 bases and 4 bases respectively, with 25 bases between them. The V gene's germline CDR1 is DFQATT and CDR2 SNEGSKA (reference sequence). The CDR3 DNA reads as TGCAGTGCTAGGCCGCCTGACGGGTCCCTCTCGGGGTACGAGCAGTACTTC. Encoded protein: CSARPPDGSLSGYEQYF.

This clonotype was seen at least ten times. The V and J genes are TRBV9 and TRBJ2-1; TRBD2 aligns across 12 bases. Unmatched junction bases numbered 2, after V lost 3 bases and J lost 4 bases. The CDR3 sequence is 15 residues long. Germline V lookup: CDR1 SGDLS, CDR2 YYNGEE. The CDR3: CASSETSGGYNEQFF. The CDR3, as DNA: TGTGCCAGCAGCGAAACTAGCGGGGGGTACAATGAGCAGTTCTTC. The full variable domain, in which reference TRBV9 and TRBJ2-1 provide the parts outside the CDR3, is DSGVTQTPKHLITATGQRVTLRCSPRSGDLSVYWYQQSLDQGLQFLIQYYNGEERAKGNILERFSAQQFPDLHSELNLSSLELGDSALYFCASSETSGGYNEQFFGPGTRLTVL.

Written as DNA, the CDR3 is TGTGCCAGCAGCCAAGAAGATAGCATCATTCAGTACTTC. Protein: CASSQEDSIIQYF. The genes are TRBV14 and TRBJ2-4; D remains unclear. V dropped 0 bases and J dropped 9 bases, with 9 bases sitting between them. The CDR3 has 13 residues. The V gene's germline CDR1 is SGHDN and CDR2 FVKESK.